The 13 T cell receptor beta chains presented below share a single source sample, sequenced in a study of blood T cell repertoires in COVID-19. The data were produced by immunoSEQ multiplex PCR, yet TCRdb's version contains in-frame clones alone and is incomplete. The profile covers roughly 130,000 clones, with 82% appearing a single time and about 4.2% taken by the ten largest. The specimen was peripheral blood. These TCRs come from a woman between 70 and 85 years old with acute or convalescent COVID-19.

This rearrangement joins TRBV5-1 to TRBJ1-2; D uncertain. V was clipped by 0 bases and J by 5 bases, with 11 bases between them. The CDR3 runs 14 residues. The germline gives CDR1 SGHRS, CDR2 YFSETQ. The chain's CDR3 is CASSLDSPRYGYTF. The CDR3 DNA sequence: TGCGCCAGCAGCTTGGACAGCCCTCGGTATGGCTACACCTTC.

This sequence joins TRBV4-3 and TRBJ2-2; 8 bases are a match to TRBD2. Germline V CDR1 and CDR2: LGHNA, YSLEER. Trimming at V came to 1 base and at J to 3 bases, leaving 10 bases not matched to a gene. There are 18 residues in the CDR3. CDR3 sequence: CASSQGSGRGGYTGELFF. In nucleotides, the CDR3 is TGCGCCAGCAGCCAAGGTTCTGGACGGGGGGGTTACACCGGGGAGCTGTTTTTT.

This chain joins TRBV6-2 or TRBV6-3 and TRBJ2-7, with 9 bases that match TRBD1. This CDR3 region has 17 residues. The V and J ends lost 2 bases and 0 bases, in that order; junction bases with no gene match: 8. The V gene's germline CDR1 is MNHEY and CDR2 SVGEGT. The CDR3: CASSYGTGFRSSYEQYF. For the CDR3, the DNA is TGTGCCAGCAGTTACGGGACAGGGTTTCGAAGCTCCTACGAGCAGTACTTC.

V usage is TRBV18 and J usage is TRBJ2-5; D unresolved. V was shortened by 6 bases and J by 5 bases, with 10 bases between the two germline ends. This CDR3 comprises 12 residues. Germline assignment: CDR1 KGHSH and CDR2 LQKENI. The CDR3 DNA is TGTGCCAGCTCTCGTGCTATGGAGACCCAGTACTTC. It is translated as CASSRAMETQYF.

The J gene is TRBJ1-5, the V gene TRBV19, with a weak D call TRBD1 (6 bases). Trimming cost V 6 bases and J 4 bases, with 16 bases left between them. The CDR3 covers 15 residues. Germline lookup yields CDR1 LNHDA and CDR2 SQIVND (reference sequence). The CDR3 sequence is CASRFRAGANQPQHF. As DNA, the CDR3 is TGTGCCAGTAGATTCAGGGCAGGGGCAAATCAGCCCCAGCATTTT.

CDR3 sequence: CASSVGALNYGYTF. CDR3 in DNA: TGTGCCAGCAGTGTCGGTGCCCTTAACTATGGCTACACCTTC. J is TRBJ1-2 and V is TRBV2; D remains unclear. Looked up from germline, CDR1 is SNHLY and CDR2 is FYNNEI. The CDR3 is made up of 14 amino acids. V shed 4 bases and J shed 1 base, with 10 bases lying between them.

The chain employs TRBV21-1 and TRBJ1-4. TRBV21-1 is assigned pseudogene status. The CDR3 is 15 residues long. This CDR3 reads CASSSKDWVGEKLFF. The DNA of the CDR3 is TGTGCCAGCAGCTCGAAGGACTGGGTAGGTGAAAAACTGTTTTTT.

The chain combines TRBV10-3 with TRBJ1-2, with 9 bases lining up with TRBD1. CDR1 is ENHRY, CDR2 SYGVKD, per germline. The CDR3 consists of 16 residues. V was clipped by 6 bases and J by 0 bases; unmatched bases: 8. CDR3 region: CAISPGQGRSNYGYTF. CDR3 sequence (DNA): TGTGCCATCAGCCCTGGACAGGGGCGGTCTAACTATGGCTACACCTTC.

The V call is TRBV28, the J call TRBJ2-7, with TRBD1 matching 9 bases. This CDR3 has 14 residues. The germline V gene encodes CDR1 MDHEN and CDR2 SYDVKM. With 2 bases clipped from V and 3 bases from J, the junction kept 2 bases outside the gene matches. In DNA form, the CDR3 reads TGTGCCAGCAGTTTAAAGGGACAGGGCTACGAGCAGTACGTC. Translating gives CASSLKGQGYEQYV.

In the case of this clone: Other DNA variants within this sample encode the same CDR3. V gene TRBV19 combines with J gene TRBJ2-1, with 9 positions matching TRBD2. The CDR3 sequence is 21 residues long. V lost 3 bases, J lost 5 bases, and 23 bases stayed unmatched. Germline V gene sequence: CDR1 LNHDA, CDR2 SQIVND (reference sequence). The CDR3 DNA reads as TGTGCCAGTAGTATCCCGGGACTCGCGGGGGGGCACTCGGGGGTCCACAATGAGCAGTTCTTC. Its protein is CASSIPGLAGGHSGVHNEQFF.

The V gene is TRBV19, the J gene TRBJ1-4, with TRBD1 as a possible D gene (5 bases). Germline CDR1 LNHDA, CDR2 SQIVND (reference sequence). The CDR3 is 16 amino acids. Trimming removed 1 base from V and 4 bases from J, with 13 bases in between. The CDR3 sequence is CASSIALGQFNEKLFF. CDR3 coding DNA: TGTGCCAGTAGTATAGCCCTTGGACAATTTAATGAAAAACTGTTTTTT.

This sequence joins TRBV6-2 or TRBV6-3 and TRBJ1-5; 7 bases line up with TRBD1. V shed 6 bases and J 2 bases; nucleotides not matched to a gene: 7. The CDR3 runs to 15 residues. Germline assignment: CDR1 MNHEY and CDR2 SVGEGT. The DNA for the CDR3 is TGTGCCAGCAGCACAGGGGAAGTGCGCAATCAGCCCCAGCATTTT. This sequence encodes CASSTGEVRNQPQHF.

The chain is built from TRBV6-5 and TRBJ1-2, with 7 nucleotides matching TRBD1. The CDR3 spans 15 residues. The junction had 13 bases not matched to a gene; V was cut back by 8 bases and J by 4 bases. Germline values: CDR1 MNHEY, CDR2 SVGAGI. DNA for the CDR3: TGTGCCAGCGACAGGGATATCGGGATTTCCTATGGCTACACCTTC. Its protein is CASDRDIGISYGYTF.